The rows below give T cell receptor beta chains drawn from one sample of a study of T cells after posttransplantation cyclophosphamide. Libraries were prepared by immunoSEQ multiplex PCR; TCRdb keeps only in-frame clonotypes and omits some of them. In total the sample includes about 40,000 clones, none of them seen once. The specimen sequenced was PBMCs. The source of these receptors is a woman aged 50 to 65 in good health and a related stem cell transplant donor. Each CDR3 is given with its conserved first and last residue. D genes are given only for firm matches. Not every row has a clone size; where given, it reads once, few, many or a size class.

V gene	D gene	clone size	J gene	CDR3 DNA	CDR3 protein
TRBV19	-	many	TRBJ2-2	TGTGCCAGCCGCGGGTCGGGGTCGCTGAACACCGGGGAGCTGTTTTTT	CASRGSGSLNTGELFF
TRBV7-8	-	many	TRBJ2-3	TGTGCCAGCAGCTTTCTAATAGATACGCAGTATTTT	CASSFLIDTQYF
TRBV5-1	TRBD2	many	TRBJ2-3	TGCGCCAGCAGCTTGGGACTAGCGGGGGGGCAAGGAGATACGCAGTATTTT	CASSLGLAGGQGDTQYF
TRBV28	-	many	TRBJ1-1	TGTGCCAGCAGTTTAAGGTCGGGAGGGAACACTGAAGCTTTCTTT	CASSLRSGGNTEAFF
TRBV6-6	TRBD1	many	TRBJ1-1	TGTGCCAGCAGTTACTCTCCGGACAGGGTGGCTTTCTTT	CASSYSPDRVAFF
TRBV28	-	many	TRBJ1-3	TGTGCCAGCACTCCCGGGTCGGGAATCTCTGGAAACACCATATATTTT	CASTPGSGISGNTIYF
TRBV7-9	TRBD1	few	TRBJ1-5	TGTGCCAGCAGCTCTCCGACAGGGGGCAATCAGCCCCGGCATTTT	CASSSPTGGNQPRHF
TRBV7-2	TRBD1	many	TRBJ1-2	TGTGCCAGCAGCCTGGGGACAGGGGGGATCTATGGCTACACCTTC	CASSLGTGGIYGYTF
TRBV28	-	many	TRBJ1-3	TGTGCCAGCAGTGGGACATCCATGATCTCTGGAAACACCATATATTTT	CASSGTSMISGNTIYF
TRBV7-2	-	many	TRBJ2-7	TGTGCCAGCAGCTTACAGGTATCCTACGAGCAGTACTTC	CASSLQVSYEQYF
TRBV5-1	-	many	TRBJ1-5	TGCGCCAGCAGCTTAAGGGGCCTGGCGGAGCCCCAGCATTTT	CASSLRGLAEPQHF
TRBV2	TRBD2	many	TRBJ2-1	TGTGCCAGCAGTCAGCGGGGAGTCCTCGGCAATGAGCAGTTCTTC	CASSQRGVLGNEQFF
TRBV2	TRBD1	many	TRBJ1-4	TGTGCCAGCAAAATACAGGGGGCGGATGAAAAACTGTTTTTT	CASKIQGADEKLFF
TRBV27	-	many	TRBJ1-2	TGTGCCAGCAGTTCGAGACAGATATATGGCTACACCTTC	CASSSRQIYGYTF
TRBV7-2	TRBD1	many	TRBJ2-1	TGTGCCAGCAGCTTAGCAGGGACAGGACCTAGCTCCTACAATGAGCAGTTCTTC	CASSLAGTGPSSYNEQFF
TRBV27	-	many	TRBJ1-5	TGTGCCAGCAGTTTATCGTCGGCAGCGGCTCAGCCCCAGCATTTT	CASSLSSAAAQPQHF
TRBV28	-	many	TRBJ2-3	TGTGCCAGCTCTCCCCCTTTAGTGGATACGCAGTATTTT	CASSPPLVDTQYF
TRBV11-3	-	many	TRBJ1-2	TGTGCCAGCAGCTTAGAAGGGGGTGGCTACACCTTC	CASSLEGGGYTF
TRBV18	TRBD1	many	TRBJ1-2	TGTGCCAGCTCACCCGGGAGACAGGGGGACTATGGCTACACCTTC	CASSPGRQGDYGYTF
TRBV5-4	-	many	TRBJ2-1	TGTGCCAGCAGCTTGGGCCGAGGGATAAAGGTAGACAATGAGCAGTTCTTC	CASSLGRGIKVDNEQFF
TRBV18	-	many	TRBJ2-4	TGTGCCAGCTCACCACCGGTGATGCGGGGAGACATTCAGTACTTC	CASSPPVMRGDIQYF
TRBV5-1	-	many	TRBJ2-6	TGCGCCAGCAGCTTGGACTGGGGCCCTGGGGCCAACGTCCTGACTTTC	CASSLDWGPGANVLTF
TRBV27	TRBD1	many	TRBJ2-7	TGTGCCAGCAGTCGGACAGGGCGCTACGAGCAGTACTTC	CASSRTGRYEQYF
TRBV5-4	TRBD1	many	TRBJ2-1	TGTGCCAGCAGCTTGGAGGCCAGGGGGTACAATGAGCAGTTCTTC	CASSLEARGYNEQFF
TRBV19	-	few	TRBJ2-7	TGTGCCAGTAGTATCGGACAATCCTACGAGCAGTACTTC	CASSIGQSYEQYF
TRBV11-2	-	many	TRBJ1-3	TGTGCCAGTGCTACAGGGTACGGAAACACCATATATTTT	CASATGYGNTIYF
TRBV10-1	TRBD2	many	TRBJ2-4	TGCGCCACCCAGGGAGGGATTGATGACATTCAGTACTTC	CATQGGIDDIQYF
TRBV30	-	few	TRBJ1-2	TGTGCCTGGAGCGCCGACAGGATCTATGGCTACACCTTC	CAWSADRIYGYTF
TRBV30	TRBD1	few	TRBJ1-5	TGTGCCTGGAGTCCAGGGGGAAAAAGCAATCAGCCCCAGCATTTT	CAWSPGGKSNQPQHF
TRBV28	-	many	TRBJ1-4	TGTGCCAGCAGTAACCGGGCGGGGACTAATGAAAAACTGTTTTTT	CASSNRAGTNEKLFF
TRBV7-3	TRBD1	many	TRBJ2-4	TGTGCCAGCAGCTCGGGACAGGGGGATTCCAAAAACATTCAGTACTTC	CASSSGQGDSKNIQYF
TRBV14	TRBD1	many	TRBJ1-4	TGTGCCAGCAGCCAAGGTTGGGGACAGAGTGAAAAACTGTTTTTT	CASSQGWGQSEKLFF
TRBV27	TRBD2	many	TRBJ2-1	TGTGCCAGCAGACCCGCGGCGGGGGGGGGATACAATGAGCAGTTCTTC	CASRPAAGGGYNEQFF
TRBV9	-	many	TRBJ1-3	TGTGCCAGCAGCGTAATGGGGGCCTCTGGAAACACCATATATTTT	CASSVMGASGNTIYF
TRBV7-2	-	many	TRBJ2-7	TGTGCCAGCAGCTTTCAACAGGGAGCCTACGAGCAGTACTTC	CASSFQQGAYEQYF
TRBV7-8	TRBD1	many	TRBJ2-7	TGTGCCAGCAGCTTAGTGCTATACCCGCGGACAGGGGACGGCGAGCAGTACTTC	CASSLVLYPRTGDGEQYF
TRBV28	-	many	TRBJ1-1	TGTGCCAGTGACACAGGGATCGGCGACACTGAAGCTTTCTTT	CASDTGIGDTEAFF
TRBV30	-	many	TRBJ1-6	TGTGCCTGGAGTGTATTGGCGGGTAATTCACCCCTCCACTTT	CAWSVLAGNSPLHF
TRBV2	TRBD1	many	TRBJ2-7	TGTGCCAGCACTCCCAGGGGGACGCTCTACGAGCAGTACTTC	CASTPRGTLYEQYF
TRBV2	-	many	TRBJ2-3	TGTGCCAGCAGGGCAGGCCCCGCAGATACGCAGTATTTT	CASRAGPADTQYF
TRBV30	TRBD1	many	TRBJ1-1	TGTGCCTGGGGACCCAGGGGGCCTGAAGCTTTCTTT	CAWGPRGPEAFF
TRBV28	TRBD2	few	TRBJ2-7	TGTGCCAGCAGGAGACTAGCGGAGGGGTCCTACGAGCAGTACTTC	CASRRLAEGSYEQYF
TRBV28	-	-	TRBJ2-7	TGTGCCAGCAGTGACCCGACAGAACACTACGAGCAGTACTTC	CASSDPTEHYEQYF
TRBV2	TRBD1	few	TRBJ1-2	TGTGCCAGCAGTTTTGGGACAGGGCTCTATGGCTACACCTTC	CASSFGTGLYGYTF
TRBV19	-	many	TRBJ2-3	TGTGCCAGTAGTATAGTGGGGCCTAGGACAGATACGCAGTATTTT	CASSIVGPRTDTQYF
TRBV29-1	-	many	TRBJ2-2	TGCAGCGTTAACTTTAACACCGGGGAGCTGTTTTTT	CSVNFNTGELFF
TRBV4-2	-	many	TRBJ2-7	TGTGCCAGCAGCCAAGACCTCGTAGGTCTAGATAGCTACGAGCAGTACTTC	CASSQDLVGLDSYEQYF
TRBV7-3	TRBD2	many	TRBJ2-3	TGTGCCAGCAGCTCTAGCGGGGCGAGCACAGATACGCAGTATTTT	CASSSSGASTDTQYF